The 28 T cell receptor beta chains below come from one sample, sequenced in a study of control samples from healthy donors and cancer patients. Data came from immunoSEQ multiplex PCR; TCRdb stores just in-frame clones and leaves some out. The sample holds about 120,000 clones, 80% to 90% seen once. The material sequenced was PBMCs. These receptors all come from a woman aged 50 to 60 with colorectal cancer.

The chain has TRBV5-1 and TRBJ1-4; 7 nucleotides agree with TRBD1. Germline lookup yields CDR1 SGHRS and CDR2 YFSETQ. J lost 7 bases, V lost 0 bases, and 6 bases had no gene match. This CDR3 spans 15 amino acids. CDR3 nucleotide sequence: TGCGCCAGCAGCTTGGGACAGGGCTATGGTGAAAAACTGTTTTTT. Protein: CASSLGQGYGEKLFF.

The rearrangement joins TRBV7-9 to TRBJ1-1, with D possibly TRBD1 on 6 matching bases. Germline V CDR1 and CDR2: SEHNR, FQNEAQ (reference sequence). Trimming removed 8 bases from V and 6 bases from J, with 13 bases in between. This CDR3 comprises 12 residues. CDR3 nucleotides: TGTGCCAGCGCCGTAGGGGGAGCTGAAGCTTTCTTT. It codes for CASAVGGAEAFF.

This sequence joins TRBV25-1 and TRBJ2-7, with D possibly called TRBD1 or TRBD2 (5 bases each). The V end was cut by 2 bases, the J end by 6 bases, with 11 bases between. CDR1 MGHDK and CDR2 SYGVNS come from the germline V gene. The CDR3 sequence is 13 residues long. The CDR3 sequence is CASSEPGRVEQYF. CDR3 DNA sequence: TGTGCCAGCAGTGAACCAGGGCGGGTCGAGCAGTACTTC.

The J gene is TRBJ2-3, the V gene TRBV6-5; 7 bases line up with TRBD1. CDR1 and CDR2 from the germline V gene are MNHEY and SVGAGI. CDR3 size: 14 residues. V was clipped by 8 bases and J by 2 bases; unmatched bases: 7. The CDR3 is CASRIQGSTDTQYF. The CDR3 DNA reads as TGTGCCAGCCGAATACAGGGGTCCACAGATACGCAGTATTTT.

The chain is built from TRBV10-3 and TRBJ2-3; 10 bases line up with TRBD2. CDR3 length: 15 residues. Germline values: CDR1 ENHRY, CDR2 SYGVKD. V lost 2 bases, J lost 4 bases, and 3 bases stayed unmatched. CDR3: CAISETSGKPDTQYF. CDR3 nucleotide sequence: TGTGCCATCAGTGAGACTAGCGGGAAACCAGATACGCAGTATTTT.

V gene TRBV2 combines with J gene TRBJ2-3; possible D gene TRBD2, 6 bases. CDR3 length: 15 residues. CDR1 and CDR2 (germline): SNHLY, FYNNEI. V was clipped by 6 bases and J by 1 base, with 14 bases between them. CDR3 nucleotide sequence: TGTGCCAGCAGACTAATGGGGGAGGGCACAGATACGCAGTATTTT. Encoded protein: CASRLMGEGTDTQYF.

The chain recombines TRBV29-1 with TRBJ2-3; TRBD1 matches at 7 bases. The CDR3 is 13 residues long. Germline V lookup: CDR1 SQVTM, CDR2 ANQGSEA. V dropped 7 bases and J dropped 0; count of bases not matched to a gene: 4. The CDR3 loop is CSGGTASTDTQYF. The CDR3 nucleotides are TGCAGCGGGGGGACAGCCAGCACAGATACGCAGTATTTT.

V and J are TRBV5-8 and TRBJ2-7; maybe TRBD1 (6 bases). CDR1 and CDR2 (germline): SGHTS, YDEGEE. The CDR3 has 15 residues. The V and J ends lost 4 bases and 4 bases respectively, with 18 bases between them. For the CDR3, the DNA is TGTGCCAGCAGCAAACAGGGACCTGGGGTTTACGAGCAGTACTTC. It translates to CASSKQGPGVYEQYF.

J is TRBJ1-5 and V is TRBV21-1. TRBV21-1 is a pseudogene segment. The CDR3 consists of 13 residues. CDR3 nucleotide sequence: TGTGCCAGTCGGAGGGAAGGCAATCAGCCCCAGCATTTT. It translates to CASRREGNQPQHF.

This clone was observed a handful of times. The V call is TRBV6-5, the J call TRBJ2-1; 10 nucleotides line up with TRBD2. This CDR3 spans 15 amino acids. Germline CDR1 and CDR2: MNHEY and SVGAGI. V dropped 6 bases and J dropped 7; count of bases not matched to a gene: 9. CDR3 sequence: CASSDSGRQSNEQFF. Written as DNA, the CDR3 is TGTGCCAGCAGCGATAGCGGGAGGCAGAGTAATGAGCAGTTCTTC.

A single count supports this clone. V and J are TRBV10-3 and TRBJ1-6; D unclear. The CDR3 is made up of 14 amino acids. Looked up from germline, CDR1 is ENHRY and CDR2 is SYGVKD. V lost 7 bases and J 5 bases, leaving 12 bases between the germline ends. As DNA, the CDR3 is TGTGCCATCACAGCAGACGGAGATAATTCACCCCTCCACTTT. It translates to CAITADGDNSPLHF.

The J gene is TRBJ2-7, the V gene TRBV19; 10 bases align to TRBD2. V lost 6 bases and J lost 6; bases outside the gene matches: 11. CDR1 is LNHDA and CDR2 is SQIVND in the germline V gene (reference sequence). The CDR3 runs to 15 residues. In nucleotides, the CDR3 is TGTGCCAGTAGGAGCCAGCGGGGGGGCAATTTCGAGCAGTACTTC. Its translation: CASRSQRGGNFEQYF.

The chain joins TRBV30 to TRBJ1-1; no clear D. With 3 bases removed from V and 10 bases from J, the gap between germline ends came to 12 bases. The germline gives CDR1 GTSNPN, CDR2 SVGIG (reference sequence). The CDR3 is made up of 11 amino acids. The CDR3 reads CAWRDVSLAFF. The CDR3, as DNA: TGTGCCTGGAGGGACGTTTCCCTAGCTTTCTTT.

CDR3 DNA: TGTGCCAGCAGCGTCGGCAGGGGGCCCTACAATGAGCAGTTCTTC. Translating gives CASSVGRGPYNEQFF. The genes are TRBV9 and TRBJ2-1; 8 bases map to TRBD1. There are 15 residues in the CDR3. Germline V CDR1 and CDR2: SGDLS, YYNGEE. Trimming at V came to 2 bases and at J to 2 bases, leaving 3 bases not matched to a gene.

Here the CDR3 DNA reads TGTGCCACCGCCTTAGCGGGGGGCACAGATACGCAGTATTTT. The encoded protein is CATALAGGTDTQYF. The chain employs TRBV7-3 and TRBJ2-3; 9 bases agree with TRBD2. V shed 10 bases, J shed 1 base, and the junction held 6 bases outside the gene matches. The CDR3 contains 14 residues. From germline, CDR1 is SGHTA and CDR2 FQGTGA.

The chain has TRBV4-1 and TRBJ2-7, with a tentative D call TRBD2 (5 bases). V dropped 1 base and J dropped 6 bases, with 13 bases sitting between them. Germline CDR1 reads MGHRA; CDR2 reads YSYEKL. There are 14 residues in the CDR3. This CDR3 reads CASSQVEADGEQYF. The CDR3 DNA reads as TGCGCCAGCAGCCAAGTGGAGGCAGACGGCGAGCAGTACTTC.

This clone has a handful of counts. This chain joins TRBV28 and TRBJ2-1, with D uncertain. CDR1 and CDR2 (germline): MDHEN, SYDVKM. This CDR3 is built from 16 residues. V lost 7 bases, J lost 3 bases, and 19 bases lay in between. The CDR3 region is CASTPLTLWDYNEQFF. As DNA, the CDR3 is TGTGCCAGCACCCCGTTGACCCTCTGGGACTACAATGAGCAGTTCTTC.

This chain uses TRBV27 with TRBJ1-1, with D maybe TRBD1 (6 bases). V was shortened by 0 bases and J by 10 bases, with 15 bases between the two germline ends. The CDR3 length is 14 residues. CDR1 MNHEY and CDR2 SMNVEV come from the germline V gene (reference sequence). CDR3 loop: CASSLSPKGQRAFF. The CDR3 nucleotides are TGTGCCAGCAGTTTATCGCCAAAAGGACAGCGAGCTTTCTTT.

CDR3 in amino acids: CASSSHLNTDRAETQYF. Written as DNA, the CDR3 is TGTGCCAGCAGCTCCCACCTTAACACTGACAGGGCCGAGACCCAGTACTTC. This sequence joins TRBV9 and TRBJ2-5; 7 bases line up with TRBD1. From germline, CDR1 is SGDLS and CDR2 YYNGEE. CDR3 length: 17 amino acids. Trimming at V came to 4 bases and at J to 5 bases, leaving 17 bases not matched to a gene.

The chain recombines TRBV14 with TRBJ2-7, with D unresolved. Germline CDR1 SGHDN, CDR2 FVKESK. Trimming shortened V by 1 base and J by 7 bases, and 5 bases separated the two germline ends. This CDR3 is built from 11 residues. The CDR3 DNA is TGTGCCAGCAGCCAAGGACCGGAGCAGTACTTC. Amino acid sequence: CASSQGPEQYF.

The chain combines TRBV4-1 with TRBJ1-5; D may be TRBD1 (5 bases). The CDR3 length is 13 residues. V was shortened by 4 bases and J by 7 bases, with 11 bases between the two germline ends. Germline V lookup: CDR1 MGHRA, CDR2 YSYEKL. The chain's CDR3 is CASSRDDRQPQHF. CDR3 DNA: TGCGCCAGCAGCCGGGACGACCGGCAGCCCCAGCATTTT.

For the CDR3, the DNA is TGTGCCTGGCAACGCAGCTCCTACGAGCAGTACTTC. It is translated as CAWQRSSYEQYF. The chain joins TRBV30 to TRBJ2-7; D is unresolved. The germline V gene encodes CDR1 GTSNPN and CDR2 SVGIG (reference sequence). This CDR3 is built from 12 residues. Deletions cut 5 bases from V and 0 bases from J, with 8 bases between.

The chain links TRBV5-1 to TRBJ2-3; 11 bases fit TRBD2. The CDR3 length is 16 residues. Germline V gene sequence: CDR1 SGHRS, CDR2 YFSETQ. The V segment lost 1 base and the J segment 1 base; nucleotides outside the gene matches: 2. The CDR3 nucleotides read TGCGCCAGCAGCTTGAGGGGACTAGCGGGCACAGATACGCAGTATTTT. Its translation is CASSLRGLAGTDTQYF.

The V gene is TRBV12-3 or TRBV12-4, the J gene TRBJ1-2; D is ambiguous. This CDR3 region has 12 residues. With 6 bases removed from V and 2 bases from J, the gap between germline ends came to 7 bases. The CDR3 region is CASRYQNYGYTF. CDR3 DNA: TGTGCCAGCAGGTATCAGAACTATGGCTACACCTTC.

The V call is TRBV9, the J call TRBJ2-2; 8 positions agree with TRBD1. V trimming: 7 bases; J trimming: 5 bases; junction bases outside the gene matches: 7. Germline V gives CDR1 SGDLS, CDR2 YYNGEE. The CDR3 extends over 14 amino acids. CDR3 sequence: CASGGQGWTGELFF. The CDR3 DNA is TGTGCCAGCGGAGGACAGGGTTGGACCGGGGAGCTGTTTTTT.

The V gene is TRBV5-1, the J gene TRBJ2-3, with 11 bases matching TRBD2. CDR3 length: 17 residues. Per the germline V gene, CDR1 is SGHRS and CDR2 is YFSETQ. V lost 0 bases and J lost 2; bases outside the gene matches: 5. The CDR3 is CASSLALAGGNTDTQYF. CDR3 bases: TGCGCCAGCAGCTTGGCTTTAGCGGGAGGGAACACAGATACGCAGTATTTT.

The V call is TRBV30, the J call TRBJ1-2; TRBD1 might be the D (6 bases). This CDR3 is built from 14 residues. Trimming cost V 1 base and J 8 bases, with 17 bases left between them. Germline V gene sequence: CDR1 GTSNPN, CDR2 SVGIG (reference sequence). This chain's CDR3 is CAWSAPWGARGYTF. Written as DNA, the CDR3 is TGTGCCTGGAGTGCTCCTTGGGGGGCGAGAGGCTACACCTTC.

The rearrangement joins TRBV4-1 to TRBJ2-4; no reliable D call. Trimming took off 6 bases at V and 0 bases at J, with 9 bases between the two ends. Germline V gene sequence: CDR1 MGHRA, CDR2 YSYEKL. There are 14 residues in the CDR3. The CDR3, as DNA: TGCGCCAGCAGTCCGCAGCTAGCCAAAAACATTCAGTACTTC. This sequence encodes CASSPQLAKNIQYF.